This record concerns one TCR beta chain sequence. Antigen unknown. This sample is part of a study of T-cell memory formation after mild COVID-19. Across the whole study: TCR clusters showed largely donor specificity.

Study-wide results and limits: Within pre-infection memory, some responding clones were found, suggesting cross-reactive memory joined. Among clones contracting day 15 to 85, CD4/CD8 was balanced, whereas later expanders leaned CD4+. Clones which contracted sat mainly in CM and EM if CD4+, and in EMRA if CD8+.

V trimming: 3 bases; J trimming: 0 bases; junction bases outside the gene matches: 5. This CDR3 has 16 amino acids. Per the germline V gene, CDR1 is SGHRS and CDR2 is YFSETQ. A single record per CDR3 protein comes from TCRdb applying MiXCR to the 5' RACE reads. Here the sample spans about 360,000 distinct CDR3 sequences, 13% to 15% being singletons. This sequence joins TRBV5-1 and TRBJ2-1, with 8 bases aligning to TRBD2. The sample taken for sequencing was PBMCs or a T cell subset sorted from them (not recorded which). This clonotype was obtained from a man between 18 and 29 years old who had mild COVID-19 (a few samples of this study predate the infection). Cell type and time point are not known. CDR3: CASSSNSGGSYNEQFF. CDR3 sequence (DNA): TGCGCCAGCAGCTCAAACAGCGGGGGCTCCTACAATGAGCAGTTCTTC.